The T cell receptor (beta chain) under discussion was sequenced for a study of T cells in Graves' hyperthyroidism and ophthalmopathy. For the study at large: At initial diagnosis, before any treatment had begun, peripheral blood was obtained.

Trimming stripped 3 bases from V and 6 bases from J, with 16 bases between. Germline CDR1 is MDHEN and CDR2 is SYDVKM. The CDR3 is 15 amino acids. It was 8 to 10 ml of fresh peripheral blood that supplied the PBMCs. RNA transcripts gave rise to amplified TCR beta CDR3 regions. The HTBI primer set drove a first-round RT-PCR of the TCR CDR3. Via MiXCR, TCRdb re-called the multiplex PCR reads, giving one row per CDR3 protein. The sample has approximately 590,000 distinct CDR3 sequences, about 15% seen once. This clonotype was counted at least ten times. The sequenced material came from blood. This chain links TRBV28 with TRBJ2-3, with TRBD1 as a possible D gene (5 bases). The sequence came from a woman aged 25-40 years with Graves' hyperthyroidism. The CDR3 spells CASSFQLSDSDTQYF. CDR3 bases: TGTGCCAGCAGTTTCCAATTGAGCGACAGTGATACGCAGTATTTT. The full variable domain, with the rest looked up from reference TRBV28 and TRBJ2-3, is DVKVTQSSRYLVKRTGEKVFLECVQDMDHENMFWYRQDPGLGLRLIYFSYDVKMKEKGDIPEGYSVSREKKERFSLILESASTNQTSMYLCASSFQLSDSDTQYFGPGTRLTVL.